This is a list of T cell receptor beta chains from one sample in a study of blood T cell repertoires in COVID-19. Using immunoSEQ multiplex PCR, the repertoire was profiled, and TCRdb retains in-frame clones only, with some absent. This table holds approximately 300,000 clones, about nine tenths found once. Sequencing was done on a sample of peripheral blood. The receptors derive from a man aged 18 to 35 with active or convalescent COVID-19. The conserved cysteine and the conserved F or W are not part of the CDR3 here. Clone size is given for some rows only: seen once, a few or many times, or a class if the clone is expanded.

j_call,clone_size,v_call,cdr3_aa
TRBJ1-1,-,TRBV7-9,ASSLGTSLMNTEAF
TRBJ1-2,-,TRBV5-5,ASSLARVDGYT
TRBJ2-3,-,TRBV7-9,ASSHGGSTDTQY
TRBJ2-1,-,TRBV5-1,ASSTRTGPYNEQF
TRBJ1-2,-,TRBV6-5,ASTNLNYGYT
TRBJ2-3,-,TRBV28,ASSSTRLADNTDTQY
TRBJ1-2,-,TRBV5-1,ASSLAENSNYGYT
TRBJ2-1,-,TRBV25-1,ASSELASGGIGNEQF
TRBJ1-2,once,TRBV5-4,ASSSDSIGGYT
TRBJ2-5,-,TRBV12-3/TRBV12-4,ASSFSWETQY
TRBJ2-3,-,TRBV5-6,ASSLTSGGRRSTDTQY
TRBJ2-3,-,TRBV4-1,ASSQTQGVGVGDTQY
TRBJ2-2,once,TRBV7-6,ASSPWTSGGATGELF
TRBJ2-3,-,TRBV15,ATNQNRTWGTDTQY
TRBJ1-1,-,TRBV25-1,ASRGLDRFAAF
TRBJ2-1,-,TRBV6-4,ASSDSATSNYNEQF
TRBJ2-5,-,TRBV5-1,ASSRGLAGEGETQY
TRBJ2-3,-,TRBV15,ATSTQGSDTQY
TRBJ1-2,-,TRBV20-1,SVSREIGYT
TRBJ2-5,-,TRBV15,ATSGGGRETQY
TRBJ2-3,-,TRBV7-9,ASSLRGGDTQY
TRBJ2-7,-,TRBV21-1,ASSRHRTYEQY
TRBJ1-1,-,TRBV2,ASRDQRTGGTEAF
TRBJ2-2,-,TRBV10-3,AISGGLAGGIDTGELF
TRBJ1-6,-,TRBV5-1,ASSPVGGSSYNSPLH
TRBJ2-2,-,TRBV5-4,ASELRLGLVGLAGELF
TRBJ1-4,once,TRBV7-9,ASSSGQGNEKLF
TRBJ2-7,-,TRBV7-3,ASSPPGQEGSFD
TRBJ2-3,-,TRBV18,ASSPRRTGGATDTQY
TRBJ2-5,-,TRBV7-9,ASSLTSGYKETQY
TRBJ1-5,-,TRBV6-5,ASSYAQGENQPQH
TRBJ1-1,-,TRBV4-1,ASSQEVQGNTEAF
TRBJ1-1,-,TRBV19,ASSIGQKNTEAF
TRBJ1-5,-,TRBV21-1,ASSWDSRTGPGSNQPQH
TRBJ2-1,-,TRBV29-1,SVGAGKSSYNEQF
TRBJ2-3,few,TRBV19,ASSIVFLDTQY
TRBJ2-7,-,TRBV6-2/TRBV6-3,ASSHGQSQY
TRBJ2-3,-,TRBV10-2,ASSATSGGRGTQY
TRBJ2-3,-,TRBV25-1,ASMGGDTQY
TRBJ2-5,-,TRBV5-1,ASSLGGGNKKTQY
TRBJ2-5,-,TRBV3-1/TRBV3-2,ASSSGLAGLETQY
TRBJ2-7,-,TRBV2,ASSVTGSYEQY
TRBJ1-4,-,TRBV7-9,ASSLNSGGDEKLF
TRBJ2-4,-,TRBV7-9,ASSLQRWDTGDGKNIQY
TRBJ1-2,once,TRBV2,ASRKGVYGYT
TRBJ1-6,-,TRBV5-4,ASSARARGRIGSPLH
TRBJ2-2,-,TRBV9,ASRFGQGSGELF
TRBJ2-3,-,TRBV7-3,ASSFIGLAGTDTQY
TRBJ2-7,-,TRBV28,ASSFLGLAGSQTEQY
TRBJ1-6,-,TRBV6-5,ASSYSRGGNSPLH
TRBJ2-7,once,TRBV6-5,ASSPLFGGANEQY
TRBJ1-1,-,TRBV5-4,ASRQDRAVTEAF
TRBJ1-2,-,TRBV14,ASSQDWWTGFDGYT
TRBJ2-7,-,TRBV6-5,ASSYNGLAGDEQY
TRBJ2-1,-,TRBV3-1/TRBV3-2,ASSQDPLAGYEQF
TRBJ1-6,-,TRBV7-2,ASSLGSGNNSPLH
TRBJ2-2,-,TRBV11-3,ASSLVAGYGELF
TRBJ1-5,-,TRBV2,ASSDSGYSNQPQH
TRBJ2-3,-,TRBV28,ASSLRSGLPKPRSTDTQY